This is a list of T cell receptor beta chains from one sample in a study of technical replicates of blood from a handful of donors. TCRdb's table, derived via immunoSEQ multiplex PCR, lists solely in-frame clones and lacks some. The data contain approximately 82,000 clones, 96% of them singletons. Sequencing input: T cells isolated from PBMCs. Receptors were obtained from a human donor in good health. Both conserved end residues are part of each CDR3.

j_gene,v_gene,CDR3aa
TRBJ2-3,TRBV11-2,CASSLGLAEDTQYF
TRBJ2-7,TRBV4-1,CASSPRDFREQYF
TRBJ2-3,TRBV5-4,CASSRSGGFADTQYF
TRBJ2-2,TRBV4-3,CASSHGPGLANTGELFF
TRBJ2-7,TRBV7-9,CASSFLDRGYEQYF
TRBJ2-7,TRBV5-1,CASSLAMSVTYEQYF
TRBJ1-3,TRBV9,CASRSGTGNTIYF
TRBJ1-5,TRBV6-1,CASSEFSRDIYQPQHF
TRBJ2-4,TRBV6-5,CASSSPQNIQYF
TRBJ1-5,TRBV11-1,CASSSGTTWGTNQPQHF
TRBJ1-2,TRBV7-9,CASSQETVTYGYTF
TRBJ2-1,TRBV5-6,CASSFTGGEQFF
TRBJ2-1,TRBV15,CATSRVRGQTWNEQFF
TRBJ2-7,TRBV5-1,CASSFGREEAEQYF
TRBJ1-1,TRBV7-8,CASSLPQNTEAFF
TRBJ1-2,TRBV13,CASSLGLTEANYGYTF
TRBJ1-1,TRBV20-1,CSAGTGGKAFF
TRBJ2-4,TRBV5-1,CASSSSRGNIQYF
TRBJ2-4,TRBV9,CASSAGLAIKNIQYF
TRBJ1-1,TRBV4-3,CASSQDQYGNTEAFF
TRBJ2-1,TRBV28,CASYSGRGVQQFF
TRBJ1-1,TRBV6-1,CASTSTGNTEAFF
TRBJ2-1,TRBV7-3,CASSLTVYEQFF
TRBJ2-5,TRBV2,CASSRDETQYF
TRBJ1-4,TRBV7-8,CASSSTTGTAYEKLFF
TRBJ2-5,TRBV4-1,CASSQEEEETQYF
TRBJ1-1,TRBV9,CASSVAPVRSLNTEAFF
TRBJ2-6,TRBV4-3,CASSQDDRAGANVLTF
TRBJ2-7,TRBV2,CASHYGDSYEQYF
TRBJ2-7,TRBV4-2,CASSHNSGSVFGYEQYF
TRBJ1-1,TRBV27,CASSFWGQGVNTEAFF
TRBJ1-1,TRBV9,CASSVMGHTEAFF
TRBJ2-7,TRBV18,CASSPAGRHPYEQYF